The present T cell receptor (beta chain) was sequenced within a study of beta chain features in type 1 diabetes. In the case of this clone: Its matching antigen is unknown.

Averaging about 116 mL, one heparinised blood draw was given by each donor. Each sorted population was over 95% pure. TCRB transcripts that were expressed got sequenced, as all of the isolated RNA had been reverse transcribed. Approximately 3.6 million reads, on average, came from each naive, central memory and regulatory T cell sample. Sequenced by immunoSEQ multiplex PCR; TCRdb stores in-frame clones only, minus some. The table shows 500,000 to 700,000 clones, with about 14% occurring only once. Findings and limits, study-wide: Fewer junction insertions and more nucleotide deletions appeared in type 1 diabetes patients.

Germline CDR1 reads SNHLY; CDR2 reads FYNNEI. The CDR3 contains 15 residues. V shed 7 bases and J 3 bases; nucleotides not matched to a gene: 5. The receptor was derived from a man aged 18 to 29 in good health. The sequencing sample was made of naive CD4+ T cells from blood. This chain uses TRBV2 with TRBJ2-1; TRBD1 matches 11 bases. Written as DNA, the CDR3 is TGTGCCAGCAACCCCGGGACAGGGGGCTACAATGAGCAGTTCTTC. Its protein product is CASNPGTGGYNEQFF. The full variable domain, with the rest looked up from reference TRBV2 and TRBJ2-1, is EPEVTQTPSHQVTQMGQEVILRCVPISNHLYFYWYRQILGQKVEFLVSFYNNEISEKSEIFDDQFSVERPDGSNFTLKIRSTKLEDSAMYFCASNPGTGGYNEQFFGPGTRLTVL.